A selection of T cell receptor beta chains follows, all from one sample in a study of PD-1 blockade in classical Hodgkin lymphoma. Using immunoSEQ multiplex PCR, the repertoire was profiled, and TCRdb retains in-frame clones only, with some absent. This table has tens of thousands of clones, around 80% appearing once. The source material was peripheral blood mononuclear cells (PBMCs), sampled at baseline. These receptors were taken from a human donor with classical Hodgkin lymphoma. Each CDR3 is given with its conserved first and last residue. Each record gives: clone size, D gene, V gene, J gene, CDR3 DNA, CDR3 protein. A D gene is named only where the DNA matches it firmly. Size values are once, few and many counts, or a class for expanded clones, and some rows have none.

clone size: -; D gene: TRBD2; V gene: TRBV18; J gene: TRBJ2-5; CDR3 DNA: TGTGCCAGCTCACCACGAACTAGCGGCCTAGGCACCCAGTACTTC; CDR3 protein: CASSPRTSGLGTQYF
clone size: -; D gene: -; V gene: TRBV28; J gene: TRBJ1-1; CDR3 DNA: TGTGCCAGCAGCCCCACCGGGGTGCACAACACTGAAGCTTTCTTT; CDR3 protein: CASSPTGVHNTEAFF
clone size: -; D gene: TRBD1; V gene: TRBV6-5; J gene: TRBJ1-2; CDR3 DNA: TGTGCCAGCAGCCCTTACAGGGGGGCTAACTATGGCTACACCTTC; CDR3 protein: CASSPYRGANYGYTF
clone size: -; D gene: -; V gene: TRBV27; J gene: TRBJ1-5; CDR3 DNA: TGTGCCAGCAGGCGGAGGGGGACACCCGGAGACGGCAATCAGCCCCAGCATTTT; CDR3 protein: CASRRRGTPGDGNQPQHF
clone size: -; D gene: -; V gene: TRBV6-1; J gene: TRBJ1-5; CDR3 DNA: TGTGCCAGCAGTGATCGGGTACAGCCCCAGCATTTT; CDR3 protein: CASSDRVQPQHF
clone size: -; D gene: -; V gene: TRBV28; J gene: TRBJ1-2; CDR3 DNA: TGTGCCAGCAGGGAGGGGGGGCGCAGCTATGGCTACACCTTC; CDR3 protein: CASREGGRSYGYTF
clone size: -; D gene: TRBD2; V gene: TRBV9; J gene: TRBJ2-1; CDR3 DNA: TGTGCCAGCAGCGTAATCCCGGGACTAGCGAGGGGGGGAACCGGGCAGTTCTTC; CDR3 protein: CASSVIPGLARGGTGQFF
clone size: medium-sized; D gene: -; V gene: TRBV28; J gene: TRBJ2-1; CDR3 DNA: TGTGCCAGCAGTGCCGGGACCTGGACCTACAATGAGCAGTTCTTC; CDR3 protein: CASSAGTWTYNEQFF
clone size: -; D gene: -; V gene: TRBV5-6; J gene: TRBJ2-2; CDR3 DNA: TGTGCCAGCAGCTTGTCGACCCTTCTGAACACCGGGGAGCTGTTTTTT; CDR3 protein: CASSLSTLLNTGELFF
clone size: -; D gene: TRBD2; V gene: TRBV4-3; J gene: TRBJ2-4; CDR3 DNA: TGCGCCAGCAGCCAGTGGGGGGGTGTCAAAAACATTCAGTACTTC; CDR3 protein: CASSQWGGVKNIQYF
clone size: -; D gene: -; V gene: TRBV13; J gene: TRBJ2-6; CDR3 DNA: TGTGCCAGCAGCCGAACAGGAGGTGGGGCCAACGTCCTGACTTTC; CDR3 protein: CASSRTGGGANVLTF
clone size: -; D gene: -; V gene: TRBV11-2; J gene: TRBJ1-2; CDR3 DNA: TGTGCCAGCAGCTCCTGGGACGGTCCTAACTATGGCTACACCTTC; CDR3 protein: CASSSWDGPNYGYTF
clone size: -; D gene: -; V gene: TRBV6-6; J gene: TRBJ1-1; CDR3 DNA: TGTGCCAGCAGTCGGTGGGGGGGTGAAGCTTTCTTT; CDR3 protein: CASSRWGGEAFF
clone size: once; D gene: -; V gene: TRBV7-2; J gene: TRBJ2-3; CDR3 DNA: TGTGCCAGCAGCCCCGGCCCTGCAGATACGCAGTATTTT; CDR3 protein: CASSPGPADTQYF
clone size: -; D gene: TRBD2; V gene: TRBV27; J gene: TRBJ2-7; CDR3 DNA: TGTGCCAGCAGTTTAAGCGGGAGGGGCTACGAGCAGTACTTC; CDR3 protein: CASSLSGRGYEQYF
clone size: -; D gene: -; V gene: TRBV5-1; J gene: TRBJ2-3; CDR3 DNA: TGCGCCAGCAGCTTCTATGACACGGCGGATACGCAGTATTTT; CDR3 protein: CASSFYDTADTQYF
clone size: few; D gene: TRBD2; V gene: TRBV7-2; J gene: TRBJ2-1; CDR3 DNA: TGTGCCAGCAGCTTAGTTGCGGGTAGCGGGAGACCCGCCTACAATGAGCAGTTCTTC; CDR3 protein: CASSLVAGSGRPAYNEQFF
clone size: -; D gene: -; V gene: TRBV7-9; J gene: TRBJ1-3; CDR3 DNA: TGTGCCAGCAGCTTAGCAGGGTCTGGAAACACCATATATTTT; CDR3 protein: CASSLAGSGNTIYF
clone size: -; D gene: -; V gene: TRBV27; J gene: TRBJ2-3; CDR3 DNA: TGTGCCAGCAGCCTACTCTGGTCGGGAATAGTAAGCACAGATACGCAGTATTTT; CDR3 protein: CASSLLWSGIVSTDTQYF
clone size: -; D gene: -; V gene: TRBV27; J gene: TRBJ2-7; CDR3 DNA: TGTGCCAGCAGTTTATTACAAGGGGCCGAGCAGTACTTC; CDR3 protein: CASSLLQGAEQYF
clone size: once; D gene: -; V gene: TRBV7-9; J gene: TRBJ1-1; CDR3 DNA: TGTGCCAGCAGCTTAGGAAGTCTCACTGAAGCTTTCTTT; CDR3 protein: CASSLGSLTEAFF
clone size: -; D gene: -; V gene: TRBV6-6; J gene: TRBJ2-2; CDR3 DNA: TGTGCCAGCAGTTACTCGAGGAGCGTCCCCGGGGAGCTGTTTTTT; CDR3 protein: CASSYSRSVPGELFF
clone size: -; D gene: -; V gene: TRBV6-5; J gene: TRBJ2-2; CDR3 DNA: TGTGCCAGCAGTTATCGGGCAGCAAACACCGGGGAGCTGTTTTTT; CDR3 protein: CASSYRAANTGELFF
clone size: -; D gene: TRBD1; V gene: TRBV5-1; J gene: TRBJ2-1; CDR3 DNA: TGCGCCAGCAGCACCGGACAGGGGGTGAGCAATGAGCAGTTCTTC; CDR3 protein: CASSTGQGVSNEQFF
clone size: -; D gene: TRBD1; V gene: TRBV4-3; J gene: TRBJ2-5; CDR3 DNA: TGCGCCAGCAGCCAAGAACAGGGGGCGAGGGAGACCCAGTACTTC; CDR3 protein: CASSQEQGARETQYF
clone size: -; D gene: TRBD1; V gene: TRBV7-6; J gene: TRBJ2-7; CDR3 DNA: TGTGCCACTGACAGGGGGCAAGAGCAGTACTTC; CDR3 protein: CATDRGQEQYF
clone size: -; D gene: TRBD2; V gene: TRBV5-1; J gene: TRBJ2-1; CDR3 DNA: TGCGCCAGCAGCTTGGAACTAGCGTCCTACAATGAGCAGTTCTTC; CDR3 protein: CASSLELASYNEQFF
clone size: -; D gene: -; V gene: TRBV27; J gene: TRBJ2-5; CDR3 DNA: TGTGCCAGCAGTTTTTTGGGTAGTGGAGAGACCCAGTACTTC; CDR3 protein: CASSFLGSGETQYF
clone size: -; D gene: TRBD1; V gene: TRBV5-4; J gene: TRBJ1-6; CDR3 DNA: TGTGCCAGCAGCCGGAGGGGGCAGAGCTCCTATAATTCACCCCTCCACTTT; CDR3 protein: CASSRRGQSSYNSPLHF
clone size: -; D gene: TRBD1; V gene: TRBV11-3; J gene: TRBJ2-7; CDR3 DNA: TGTGCCAGCAGCTTAGCTCCGGACAGGTTTTACGAGCAGTACTTC; CDR3 protein: CASSLAPDRFYEQYF
clone size: -; D gene: TRBD1; V gene: TRBV6-6; J gene: TRBJ1-2; CDR3 DNA: TGTGCCAGCAGTGTGGGACAGAACTATGGCTACACCTTC; CDR3 protein: CASSVGQNYGYTF
clone size: -; D gene: -; V gene: TRBV7-2; J gene: TRBJ2-1; CDR3 DNA: TGTGCCAGCAGCTTATTGGGGAAGCGGGCCAGGGGTGAGCAGTTCTTC; CDR3 protein: CASSLLGKRARGEQFF
clone size: -; D gene: TRBD1; V gene: TRBV28; J gene: TRBJ2-1; CDR3 DNA: TGTGCCAGCAGTCTCCCCGGACAGGGCAGTTTCGATGAGCAGTTCTTC; CDR3 protein: CASSLPGQGSFDEQFF
clone size: -; D gene: -; V gene: TRBV19; J gene: TRBJ1-5; CDR3 DNA: TGTGCCAGTAAGAGGGGAGACTCCAGCCGCAATCAGCCCCAGCATTTT; CDR3 protein: CASKRGDSSRNQPQHF
clone size: once; D gene: -; V gene: TRBV11-2; J gene: TRBJ2-1; CDR3 DNA: TGTGCCAGCAGCCCCGGTTCTTGGAGCAATGAGCAGTTCTTC; CDR3 protein: CASSPGSWSNEQFF
clone size: -; D gene: -; V gene: TRBV19; J gene: TRBJ2-1; CDR3 DNA: TGTGCCAGTAGTAATGCTGGAAATGAGCAGTTCTTC; CDR3 protein: CASSNAGNEQFF
clone size: -; D gene: -; V gene: TRBV2; J gene: TRBJ1-5; CDR3 DNA: TGTGCCAGCAGTGTGGGGGAGGGCAATCAGCCCCAGCATTTT; CDR3 protein: CASSVGEGNQPQHF
clone size: -; D gene: TRBD2; V gene: TRBV13; J gene: TRBJ2-7; CDR3 DNA: TGTGCCAGCAGCTTAGGGGGGGGAGGGCCCTACGAGCAGTACTTC; CDR3 protein: CASSLGGGGPYEQYF
clone size: once; D gene: TRBD2; V gene: TRBV6-5; J gene: TRBJ2-3; CDR3 DNA: TGTGCCAGCAGTTTATCGACTAGCGGGAGCACAGATACGCAGTATTTT; CDR3 protein: CASSLSTSGSTDTQYF
clone size: -; D gene: -; V gene: TRBV5-4; J gene: TRBJ2-7; CDR3 DNA: TGTGCCAGCAGCTTGGGGGGCGGGACCTACGAGCAGTACTTC; CDR3 protein: CASSLGGGTYEQYF
clone size: few; D gene: TRBD2; V gene: TRBV7-8; J gene: TRBJ2-1; CDR3 DNA: TGTGCCAGCAGCCCTAGCGGGAGAGTTTCTCATGAGCAGTTCTTC; CDR3 protein: CASSPSGRVSHEQFF
clone size: -; D gene: -; V gene: TRBV9; J gene: TRBJ2-1; CDR3 DNA: TGTGCCAGCAGCGTAGTAGGGGTTTCAAGGGATGAGCAGTTCTTC; CDR3 protein: CASSVVGVSRDEQFF
clone size: -; D gene: -; V gene: TRBV6-5; J gene: TRBJ1-1; CDR3 DNA: TGTGCCAGCAGTGGAGGTTCGAACACTGAAGCTTTCTTT; CDR3 protein: CASSGGSNTEAFF
clone size: -; D gene: TRBD2; V gene: TRBV28; J gene: TRBJ2-7; CDR3 DNA: TGTGCCAGCAGTTCCCAGCTAGCGGGGCCCTACGAGCAGTACTTC; CDR3 protein: CASSSQLAGPYEQYF
clone size: few; D gene: -; V gene: TRBV4-2; J gene: TRBJ1-1; CDR3 DNA: TGTGCCAGCAGCCCTACGTGGGCAAACACTGAAGCTTTCTTT; CDR3 protein: CASSPTWANTEAFF
clone size: -; D gene: TRBD1; V gene: TRBV9; J gene: TRBJ1-1; CDR3 DNA: TGTGCCAGCAGCGCCTTGGGACAGGGGGAAGCTTTCTTT; CDR3 protein: CASSALGQGEAFF
clone size: -; D gene: -; V gene: TRBV12-2; J gene: TRBJ2-7; CDR3 DNA: TGTGCAAGTCGCTTAGTGGTGCGAGCCGCCATCTGCTGGGAGGGATCCCGATACGAGCAGTACTTC; CDR3 protein: CASRLVVRAAICWEGSRYEQYF
clone size: -; D gene: -; V gene: TRBV6-5; J gene: TRBJ2-1; CDR3 DNA: TGTGCCAGCACTTCCGCTGGCAGGACCAATGAGCAGTTCTTC; CDR3 protein: CASTSAGRTNEQFF
clone size: -; D gene: TRBD1; V gene: TRBV9; J gene: TRBJ1-5; CDR3 DNA: TGTGCCAGCAGTAAGGGACAGGGGAATCAGCCCCAGCATTTT; CDR3 protein: CASSKGQGNQPQHF
clone size: -; D gene: -; V gene: TRBV11-1; J gene: TRBJ1-5; CDR3 DNA: TGTGCCAGCAGCTCTACGGGTTCGGGCAATCAGCCCCAGCATTTT; CDR3 protein: CASSSTGSGNQPQHF
clone size: -; D gene: -; V gene: TRBV5-6; J gene: TRBJ1-4; CDR3 DNA: TGTGCCAGCAGCACGGGACGGATTAATGAAAAACTGTTTTTT; CDR3 protein: CASSTGRINEKLFF
clone size: -; D gene: TRBD2; V gene: TRBV13; J gene: TRBJ2-5; CDR3 DNA: TGTGCCAGCAGAAGAGCGGGAGGCCAAGAGACCCAGTACTTC; CDR3 protein: CASRRAGGQETQYF
clone size: -; D gene: -; V gene: TRBV5-1; J gene: TRBJ2-4; CDR3 DNA: TGCGCCAGCAGCTCGAAGGGGACGGGAGATTTAGCCAAAAACATTCAGTACTTC; CDR3 protein: CASSSKGTGDLAKNIQYF
clone size: -; D gene: TRBD2; V gene: TRBV7-2; J gene: TRBJ2-1; CDR3 DNA: TGTGCCAGCAGCTTTGGACTAGCGGTCAATGAGCAGTTCTTC; CDR3 protein: CASSFGLAVNEQFF
clone size: -; D gene: -; V gene: TRBV6-5; J gene: TRBJ2-2; CDR3 DNA: TGTGCCAGCAGTTCCCTTGGGCTCCGGCCCGGGGAGCTGTTTTTT; CDR3 protein: CASSSLGLRPGELFF
clone size: -; D gene: TRBD1; V gene: TRBV5-1; J gene: TRBJ2-5; CDR3 DNA: TGCGCCAGCAGCTTGGAGGGGACAGGGGGAGAGACCCAGTACTTC; CDR3 protein: CASSLEGTGGETQYF
clone size: few; D gene: -; V gene: TRBV28; J gene: TRBJ1-2; CDR3 DNA: TGTGCCAGCAGTGCTACAGGTTATGGCTACACCTTC; CDR3 protein: CASSATGYGYTF
clone size: -; D gene: -; V gene: TRBV6-5; J gene: TRBJ1-5; CDR3 DNA: TGTGCCAGCAGTTACTCCGGCAGGGCCAATCAGCCCCAGCATTTT; CDR3 protein: CASSYSGRANQPQHF
clone size: -; D gene: TRBD1; V gene: TRBV30; J gene: TRBJ2-7; CDR3 DNA: TGTGCCTGGAGTGTATTCTCTTGGGACAGGGGTGCGTACGAGCAGTACTTC; CDR3 protein: CAWSVFSWDRGAYEQYF